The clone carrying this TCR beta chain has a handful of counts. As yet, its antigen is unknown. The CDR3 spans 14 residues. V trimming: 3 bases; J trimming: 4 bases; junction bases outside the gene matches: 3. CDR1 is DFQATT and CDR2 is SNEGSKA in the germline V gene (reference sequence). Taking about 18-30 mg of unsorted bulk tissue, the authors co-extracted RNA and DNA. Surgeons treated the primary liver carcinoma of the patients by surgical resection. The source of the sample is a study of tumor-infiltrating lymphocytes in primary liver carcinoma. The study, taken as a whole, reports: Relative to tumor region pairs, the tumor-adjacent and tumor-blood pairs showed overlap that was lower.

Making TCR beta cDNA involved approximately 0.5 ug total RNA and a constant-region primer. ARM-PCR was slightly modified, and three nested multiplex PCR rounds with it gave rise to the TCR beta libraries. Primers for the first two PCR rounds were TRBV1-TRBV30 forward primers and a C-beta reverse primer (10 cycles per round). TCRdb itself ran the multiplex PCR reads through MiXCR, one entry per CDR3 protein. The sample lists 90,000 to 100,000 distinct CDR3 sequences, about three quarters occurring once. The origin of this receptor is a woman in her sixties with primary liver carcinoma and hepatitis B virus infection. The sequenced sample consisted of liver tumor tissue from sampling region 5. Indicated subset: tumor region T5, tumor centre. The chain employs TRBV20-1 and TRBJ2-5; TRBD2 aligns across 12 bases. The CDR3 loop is CSARSTSGRETQYF. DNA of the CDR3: TGCAGTGCTAGGTCGACTAGCGGGAGAGAGACCCAGTACTTC.